The 2 T cell receptor beta chains listed next were all sequenced from one sample in a study of glioma-infiltrating T cells. Amplification of TCR alpha and beta CDR3 regions from RNA used iRepertoire nested multiplex PCR. TCRdb ran MiXCR on the multiplex PCR reads and lists one entry per CDR3 protein. The sample carries around 120,000 distinct CDR3 sequences, approximately 24% recorded once. Material for sequencing was glioma tissue, nonneoplastic brain tissue, or PBMCs (not recorded which). Receptors were obtained from a human donor with low-grade glioma or glioblastoma, undergoing nonglioma brain surgery, or in good health (not recorded which).

This chain links TRBV20-1 with TRBJ2-5, with 9 nucleotides matching TRBD2. V lost 0 bases, J lost 1 base, and 3 bases stayed unmatched. Germline V gives CDR1 DFQATT, CDR2 SNEGSKA (reference sequence). The CDR3 is 15 amino acids. CDR3 sequence reads: CSAREMTSGQETQYF. Written as DNA, the CDR3 is TGCAGTGCTAGAGAAATGACTAGCGGCCAAGAGACCCAGTACTTC.

At least ten counts were recorded for this clonotype. V and J are TRBV7-3 and TRBJ2-1; 8 bases map to TRBD1. Per the germline V gene, CDR1 is SGHTA and CDR2 is FQGTGA. J was trimmed by 5 bases and V by 5 bases; bases with no gene match: 5. The CDR3 loop spans 14 amino acids. The chain's CDR3 is CASSPGQAHNEQFF. In DNA, the CDR3 is TGTGCCAGCAGCCCGGGACAGGCGCACAATGAGCAGTTCTTC.